This T cell receptor beta chain emerged from a study of T cell responses to AZD1222 COVID-19 vaccine. Points from the study as a whole: Dominant CD4 TCR responses targeted spike regions 160-218 and 743-854. Just five to seven people given AZD1222 tested seropositive at baseline.

A note on this clone: Its antigen is unknown.

Trimming left V 6 bases short and J 5 bases short, with 14 bases between. Germline V CDR1 and CDR2: LNHDA, SQIVND (reference sequence). The CDR3 consists of 14 residues. Data came from immunoSEQ multiplex PCR; TCRdb stores just in-frame clones and leaves some out. Of roughly 130,000 clones in the sample, about 94% were seen once. Sample: peripheral blood, taken 28 days after the second AZD1222 dose. The genes are TRBV19 and TRBJ1-5; D unclear. The clonotype was recovered from an adult who received the AZD1222 COVID-19 vaccine. CDR3 DNA sequence: TGTGCCAGTAGCCACACAGCGGAGGATCAGCCCCAGCATTTT. Amino acids: CASSHTAEDQPQHF.